This entry lists 8 T cell receptor beta chains sequenced from one sample in a study of blood T cells in healthy people across ages. A second PCR, run for about 6 to 12 cycles, used a sample-barcoded 5' primer plus a J-beta primer mix. TCRdb ran MiXCR on the 5' RACE reads and lists one entry per CDR3 protein. The sample has 780,000 or so distinct CDR3 sequences, about 48% seen once. The sequencing sample was made of blood. Receptor source: a man older than 75 in good health.

V usage is TRBV20-1 and J usage is TRBJ2-7; 14 bases fit TRBD2. Germline V gene sequence: CDR1 DFQATT, CDR2 SNEGSKA (reference sequence). CDR3 length: 16 amino acids. Unmatched junction bases numbered 7, after V lost 5 bases and J lost 1 base. The CDR3 DNA follows: TGCAGTGCTCGTCCCGGGACTAGCGGGGGATCCTACGAGCAGTACTTC. Residues: CSARPGTSGGSYEQYF.

This chain joins TRBV6-1 and TRBJ2-4; TRBD2 matches 8 bases. Judging by the DNA end, TRBJ2-7 fits better; the J call may be wrong. Germline-derived CDR1 and CDR2 are MNHNS and SASEGT. The length of the CDR3 is 17 residues. CDR3 coding DNA: TGTGCCAGCAGTGTGTCGGTGGCGGGAGGCCTCACCTACGAGCAGTACTTC. Translated: CASSVSVAGGLTYEQYF.

This clonotype was counted once. V gene TRBV20-1 combines with J gene TRBJ2-5; 8 bases fit TRBD1. In germline, CDR1 is DFQATT, CDR2 SNEGSKA (reference sequence). This CDR3 is built from 14 residues. V lost 3 bases, J lost 4 bases, and 7 bases stayed unmatched. The CDR3 nucleotides read TGCAGTGCTAGTACAGGGGGTACTCCAGAGACCCAGTACTTC. This gives the protein CSASTGGTPETQYF.

J is TRBJ2-2 and V is TRBV5-6; D is possibly TRBD1 or TRBD2 (7 bases each). This CDR3 contains 22 residues. The V gene lost 4 bases and the J gene lost 6 bases, with 37 bases spanning the gap. Germline V gives CDR1 SGHDT, CDR2 YYEEEE. DNA for the CDR3: TGTGCCAGCAGCCCCGAGGTGCCCGGAGACAGGGTTCCGCGGGAGAATTCCGGGGAGCTGTTTTTT. Its translation is CASSPEVPGDRVPRENSGELFF.

This clonotype was seen a handful of times. The V call is TRBV5-1, the J call TRBJ2-1; TRBD2 matches at 12 bases. CDR1 SGHRS and CDR2 YFSETQ come from the germline V gene. Germline trimming cut 0 bases from V and 7 bases from J; bases unmatched to any gene: 8. This CDR3 has 17 residues. The CDR3 DNA is TGCGCCAGCAGCTTGGAGGTGACTAGCGGGAGTAGTAATGAGCAGTTCTTC. The encoded protein is CASSLEVTSGSSNEQFF.

The chain combines TRBV11-2 with TRBJ2-1, with TRBD2 matching over 12 bases. The length of the CDR3 is 18 residues. Germline lookup yields CDR1 SGHAT and CDR2 FQNNGV. V lost 5 bases and J lost 8; bases outside the gene matches: 16. CDR3 nucleotide sequence: TGTGCCAGCAGCGAAGAGGCCGGGACTAGCGGGCGGCGGGATGAGCAGTTCTTC. Amino acid sequence: CASSEEAGTSGRRDEQFF. The whole variable domain, remainder taken from reference TRBV11-2 and TRBJ2-1, is EAGVAQSPRYKIIEKRQSVAFWCNPISGHATLYWYQQILGQGPKLLIQFQNNGVVDDSQLPKDRFSAERLKGVDSTLKIQPAKLEDSAVYLCASSEEAGTSGRRDEQFFGPGTRLTVL.

The rearrangement joins TRBV2 to TRBJ2-5; TRBD1 agrees at 10 bases. The J call may be mistaken, given a closer DNA end match to TRBJ2-7. The CDR3 is 13 amino acids. Germline V CDR1 and CDR2: SNHLY, FYNNEI. This chain's CDR3 is CAGRGTGVYEQYF. The CDR3 region has the DNA TGTGCCGGGCGCGGGACAGGGGTCTACGAGCAGTACTTC.

This chain connects TRBV5-1 to TRBJ2-5; 8 bases are a match to TRBD2. This CDR3 region has 15 residues. Trimming removed 2 bases from V and 2 bases from J; junction bases left unmatched: 5. Germline assignment: CDR1 SGHRS and CDR2 YFSETQ. This chain's CDR3 is CASSLAGAWQETQYF. Here the CDR3 DNA reads TGCGCCAGCAGCTTAGCGGGAGCTTGGCAAGAGACCCAGTACTTC.